This T cell receptor (beta chain) comes out of a study of OX40 agonist ivuxolimab in advanced cancers. Overall study findings and caveats: CD8+ T cells (on average) carried more expanded clones than CD4+ T cells.

The CDR3 consists of 12 residues. Germline trimming cut 7 bases from V and 6 bases from J; bases unmatched to any gene: 3. Germline V gives CDR1 SQVTM, CDR2 ANQGSEA. As concerns this clone: The target antigen is unknown.

Profiling relied on immunoSEQ multiplex PCR, and the TCRdb table lists in-frame clones only, not all of them. The sample consists of about 84,000 clones, around 84% of them appearing once. The receptor's source is an adult with an advanced solid tumor such as melanoma, head and neck, liver or kidney cancer. The sample in question was CD4+ or CD8+ T cells sorted from blood, obtained in a trial of the OX40 agonist ivuxolimab. The chain carries TRBV29-1 and TRBJ2-1; TRBD1 matches at 10 bases. CDR3 in DNA: TGCAGCGGGACAGGGGGACCCAATGAGCAGTTCTTC. Translating it yields CSGTGGPNEQFF.